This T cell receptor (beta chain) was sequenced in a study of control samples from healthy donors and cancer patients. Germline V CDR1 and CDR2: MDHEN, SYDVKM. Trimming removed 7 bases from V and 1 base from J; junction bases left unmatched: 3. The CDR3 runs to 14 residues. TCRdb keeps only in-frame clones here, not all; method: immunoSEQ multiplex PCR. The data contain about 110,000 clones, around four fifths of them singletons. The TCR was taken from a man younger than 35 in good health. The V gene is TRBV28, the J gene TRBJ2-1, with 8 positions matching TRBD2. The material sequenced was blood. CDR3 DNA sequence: TGTGCCAGCATCGGGACTAGATCCTACAATGAGCAGTTCTTC. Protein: CASIGTRSYNEQFF.